This TCR beta chain appears in the sequencing data of a study of blood T cells in healthy people across ages. Study outcomes and limitations: In the absence of known donor CMV status, changes in expanded clonotypes were possibly confounded.

This CDR3 is built from 15 residues. Germline V lookup: CDR1 DFQATT, CDR2 SNEGSKA (reference sequence). A remark on this clonotype: The antigen is not known.

A J-beta primer mix and a sample-barcoded 5' primer were used in a second PCR of about 7 to 12 cycles. TCRdb reanalysed the 5' RACE reads using MiXCR and keeps one entry per CDR3 protein. The table shows hundreds of thousands of distinct CDR3 sequences, with 52% occurring only once. Every sample yielded at least 6 million isolated PBMCs. The sample taken for sequencing was blood. The chain joins TRBV20-1 to TRBJ2-7, with 8 bases lining up with TRBD1. The J call may be faulty, since TRBJ2-5 better matches the DNA end. The TCR comes from a woman older than 75 in good health. This CDR3 reads CSAHSGQAAGETQYF. As DNA, the CDR3 is TGCAGTGCCCACTCGGGACAGGCCGCGGGAGAGACCCAGTACTTC.